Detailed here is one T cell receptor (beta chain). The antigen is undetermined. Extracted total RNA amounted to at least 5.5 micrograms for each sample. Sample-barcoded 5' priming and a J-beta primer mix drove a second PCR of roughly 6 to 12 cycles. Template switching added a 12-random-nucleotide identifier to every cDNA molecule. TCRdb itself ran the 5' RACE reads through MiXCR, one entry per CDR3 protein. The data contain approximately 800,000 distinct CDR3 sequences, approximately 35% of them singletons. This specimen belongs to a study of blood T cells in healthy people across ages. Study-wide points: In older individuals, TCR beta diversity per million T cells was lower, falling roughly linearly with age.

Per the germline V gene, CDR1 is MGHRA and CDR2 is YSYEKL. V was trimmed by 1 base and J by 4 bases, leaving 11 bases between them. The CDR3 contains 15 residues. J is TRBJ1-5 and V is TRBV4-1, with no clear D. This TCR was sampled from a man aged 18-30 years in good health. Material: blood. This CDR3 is CASSQAPGDNQPQHF. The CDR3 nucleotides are TGCGCCAGCAGCCAAGCGCCCGGGGATAATCAGCCCCAGCATTTT.